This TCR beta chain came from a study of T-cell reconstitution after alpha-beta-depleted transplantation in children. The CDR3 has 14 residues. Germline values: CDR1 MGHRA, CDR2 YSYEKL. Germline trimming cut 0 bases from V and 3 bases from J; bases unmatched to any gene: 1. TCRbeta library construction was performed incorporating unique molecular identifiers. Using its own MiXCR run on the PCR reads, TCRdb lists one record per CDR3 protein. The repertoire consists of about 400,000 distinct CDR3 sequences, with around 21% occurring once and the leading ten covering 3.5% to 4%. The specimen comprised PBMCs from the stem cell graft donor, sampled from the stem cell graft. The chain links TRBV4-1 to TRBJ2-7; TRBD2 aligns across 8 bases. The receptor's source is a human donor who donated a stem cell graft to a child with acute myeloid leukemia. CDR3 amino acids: CASSQDGTSYEQYF. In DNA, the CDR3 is TGCGCCAGCAGCCAAGATGGGACTAGCTACGAGCAGTACTTC.